This note documents a single T cell receptor beta chain sequence. The target antigen is unknown. The record originates from a study of shared clonotypes between healthy human individuals. Study in general: Every donor yielded three CD4 naive, three CD4 memory, two CD8 naive and one CD8 memory plate.

An even split of each subset's genomic DNA across several immunoSEQ plates was performed. Measured with immunoSEQ multiplex PCR; TCRdb has only the in-frame clones, and not every one. The repertoire holds around 2,000,000 clones, with about 95% as singletons. Study-wide results and limits: It was the non-shared clonotypes that had lower generation probabilities than clonotypes shared by all four donors.

Positive CCR7 selection of CD45RO-negative cells yielded the naive CD8 cells, and terminally differentiated effector memory CD45RA+ cells were excluded. Germline values: CDR1 LGHNA, CDR2 YNFKEQ. Trimming took 0 bases from V and 7 from J; bases not matched to a gene: 8. The CDR3 length is 15 residues. Material for sequencing was naive CD8+ T cells sorted from blood. The rearrangement uses TRBV4-2 and TRBJ2-7; TRBD2 matches 8 bases. This sequence was found in a man between 18 and 29 years old in good health. The DNA of the CDR3 is TGTGCCAGCAGCCAAGAAGGTAGCGGGGTATGGGAGCAGTACTTC. The encoded protein is CASSQEGSGVWEQYF.